The next 6 T cell receptor beta chains were all read from a single sample in a study of OX40 agonist ivuxolimab in advanced cancers. Sequenced by immunoSEQ multiplex PCR; TCRdb stores in-frame clones only, minus some. The data show approximately 82,000 clones, roughly four fifths seen once. This specimen was CD4+ or CD8+ T cells sorted from blood, taken in a trial of the OX40 agonist ivuxolimab. These TCRs come from an adult with an advanced solid tumor such as melanoma, head and neck, liver or kidney cancer.

The chain has TRBV4-2 and TRBJ2-7; 9 nucleotides match TRBD1. The CDR3 sequence is 13 residues long. The V and J ends lost 4 bases and 2 bases, in that order; junction bases with no gene match: 0. Germline CDR1 is LGHNA and CDR2 is YNFKEQ. The DNA of the CDR3 is TGTGCCAGCAGCCGACAGGGGGCCTACGAGCAGTACTTC. This gives the protein CASSRQGAYEQYF.

The chain joins TRBV18 to TRBJ2-5; a possible D gene is TRBD2 (6 bases). V gave up 3 bases and J gave up 5 bases, with 13 bases separating them. CDR3 size: 14 residues. The V gene's germline CDR1 is KGHSH and CDR2 LQKENI. CDR3 sequence reads: CASSPGLQTETQYF. CDR3 coding DNA: TGTGCCAGCTCACCGGGACTTCAGACGGAGACCCAGTACTTC.

The chain has TRBV7-2 and TRBJ2-7, with TRBD2 matching 11 bases. The CDR3 extends over 16 amino acids. Trimming took 2 bases from V and 2 from J; bases not matched to a gene: 5. Looked up from germline, CDR1 is SGHTA and CDR2 is FQGNSA. DNA of the CDR3: TGTGCCAGCAGCTTACGTAGCGGGAGGGCGGCCTACGAGCAGTACTTC. Residues: CASSLRSGRAAYEQYF.

This clone was detected only a few times. The rearrangement joins TRBV10-2 to TRBJ2-3; D unclear. Trimming shortened V by 5 bases and J by 4 bases, and 7 bases separated the two germline ends. The CDR3 totals 12 residues. Germline values: CDR1 WSHSY, CDR2 SAAADI. The CDR3 loop reads CASSRLADTQYF. As DNA, the CDR3 is TGCGCCAGCAGTAGACTGGCAGATACGCAGTATTTT.

This clone was seen a handful of times. The chain carries TRBV7-8 and TRBJ1-5, with D unclear. The germline CDR1 and CDR2 sequences are SGHVS and FQNEAQ. The V end lost 1 base, the J end lost 6 bases, and 7 bases lay between the germline ends. The CDR3 runs to 13 residues. DNA for the CDR3: TGTGCCAGCAGCTTAGATCGGGGTCAGCCCCAGCATTTT. It encodes CASSLDRGQPQHF. The full variable domain, with the rest looked up from reference TRBV7-8 and TRBJ1-5, is GAGVSQSPRYKVAKRGQDVALRCDPISGHVSLFWYQQALGQGPEFLTYFQNEAQLDKSGLPSDRFFAERPEGSVSTLKIQRTQQEDSAVYLCASSLDRGQPQHFGDGTRLSIL.

This clone was seen only a few times. The chain recombines TRBV25-1 with TRBJ1-2, with 7 nucleotides matching TRBD1. Trimming removed 0 bases from V and 7 bases from J; junction bases left unmatched: 5. CDR3 length equals 14 residues. Germline assignment: CDR1 MGHDK and CDR2 SYGVNS. CDR3 loop: CASSEYGTVFGYTF. In nucleotides, the CDR3 is TGTGCCAGCAGTGAATATGGGACAGTCTTTGGCTACACCTTC.